What follows describes a single T cell receptor beta chain. Antigen: not known. This sample is drawn from a study of T cells in Graves' hyperthyroidism and ophthalmopathy. Study conclusions and caveats: From stable hyperthyroidism, ophthalmopathy was separated by a 13 V-J model.

Amplified TCR beta CDR3 regions came from RNA transcripts. Using the HTBI primer set, a first-round RT-PCR was run on the TCR CDR3. TCRdb fed the multiplex PCR reads into MiXCR, producing one record per CDR3 protein. The sample yields roughly 740,000 distinct CDR3 sequences, 16% seen once. The source is a man between 18 and 35 years old with Graves' hyperthyroidism. The sample was blood.

The CDR3 coding sequence is TGCGCCAGCAGCCAAGCTCTAACATCCGGGGGCGAGCAGTACTTC. It encodes CASSQALTSGGEQYF. The chain carries TRBV4-1 and TRBJ2-7; D is possibly TRBD2 (6 bases). Germline loops: CDR1 MGHRA, CDR2 YSYEKL. Trimming took 1 base from V and 6 from J, leaving 16 bases between them. The CDR3 length is 15 residues.